Described below is a single TCR beta chain sequence and its context. This clone was counted once. This receptor's antigen is unknown. No clone much larger than this one lies a single base away; base qualities are absent. In Seattle, one collaborating source enrolled patients while the infection was active and tracked those patients longitudinally over the course of disease. The collaborating institutions used their own protocols to collect whole blood in K2EDTA tubes. For TCRbeta analysis, collaborators shipped samples as frozen whole blood, isolated PBMCs, or DNA extracted from either of those sample types. The immunoSEQ Assay, a bias-controlled multiplex PCR, was used to amplify TCRbeta CDR3 regions from genomic DNA. In the authors' own workflow: Nucleated cell counts per sample were estimated from amplification of reference gene primers within the assay. To quantify the absolute abundance of each unique TCRbeta CDR3 rearrangement, sequence reads were collapsed and filtered. Productive Simpson clonality was computed per sample as the square root of Simpson's diversity index over productive rearrangements. Entries here come from immuneACCESS through TCRdb and include only in-frame sequences with V and J called. Some clones fail to appear in such tables; in the studies checked, an unresolved V gene covers under half of the shortfall, and the cause of the remainder is unknown. Clone size and the V and J calls come from that table; the DNA yielded D and trimming. This sample lists fewer than 200,000 clones; about 80% were detected once. The ten largest make up 7% of the sample.

These data originate in a study of blood T cell repertoires in COVID-19 (TCRdb year 2020). For the study in its entirety: Samples covering the acute and convalescent phases of COVID-19 were provided by collaborators in the United States, Italy and Spain. Samples came from the ongoing ImmuneRACE study (first 160 participants) plus 1,254 subjects from 6 global collaborators. Subjects who had been exposed to COVID-19, were actively infected with it, or had recovered from it provided the deeply sampled blood TCRbeta repertoires that made up the dataset. Where HLA class I and class II types were available, the types were taken from metadata supplied by the sample provider, not from assay-based typing. The material from the prospective study consisted of cDNA or gDNA derived from T cells, B-cell-depleted T cells, or PBMCs. The sample metadata nearly always contained a de-identified subject ID, COVID-19 status, age in years and sex. The repertoires were made available in a free public database intended to serve as a resource for research on the immune response to SARS-CoV-2. General conclusions and limits of the study: The quantity of clinical and demographic metadata differed by source and by participant and was supplied without curation.

This receptor was identified in a woman aged 40 to 55 with COVID-19, enrolled during active disease. Sequencing was performed on peripheral blood.

The bases are TGCGCCAGCAGCTTGGGTCTAGCGGGTTCCGGCGGGGAGACCCAGTACTTC. This gives the protein CASSLGLAGSGGETQYF. The V gene is TRBV5-1 and the J gene is TRBJ2-5, and 8 bases in between align with TRBD2. Reading the germline V gene gives CDR1 SGHRS and CDR2 YFSETQ. The CDR3 covers 17 residues, taking in both the cysteine and the phenylalanine. Of all the DNA, just the CDR3 is kept, 51 bases in frame from base 1. V is trimmed back by 0 bases and J by 5 bases, and the junction contains 12 bases that no gene match accounts for.